These 32 T cell receptor beta chains were all obtained from the same sample, sequenced in a study of graft-versus-host responses after intestinal transplantation (dated by TCRdb to the early 2020s). Libraries were prepared through the immunoSEQ multiplex PCR assay. This is the immuneACCESS table as TCRdb keeps it, with only in-frame sequences that have V and J called. A part of the clones is gone; compared with another copy, unresolved V genes explain less than half, and the rest is unexplained. The sample table contains about 80,000 clones; only one count was recorded for over 80% of them. About 0.67% of the sample comes from the top ten. The source material was PBMCs, sampled 98 days after intestinal transplantation. Receptors were obtained from a human patient who received an intestinal transplant, so some T cells may come from the graft donor.

The chain recombines TRBV2 with TRBJ2-3; 8 positions match TRBD2. V lost 2 bases and J lost 4; bases outside the gene matches: 5. Germline CDR1 SNHLY, CDR2 FYNNEI. There are 15 residues in the CDR3. The CDR3 region has the DNA TGTGCCAGCAGTGAATATCGGGGGGGATCAGATACGCAGTATTTT. It specifies CASSEYRGGSDTQYF.

The chain couples TRBV9 to TRBJ2-3, with a weak D call TRBD1 (6 bases). This CDR3 contains 13 residues. Trimming pared 4 bases from V and 2 bases from J, leaving 8 bases between. Per germline, CDR1 SGDLS and CDR2 YYNGEE. The CDR3 nucleotides read TGTGCCAGCAGCCGGGACAACACAGATACGCAGTATTTT. It codes for CASSRDNTDTQYF.

The chain uses TRBV6-5 and TRBJ2-7; 10 nucleotides align to TRBD1. The CDR3 consists of 15 residues. Germline V CDR1 and CDR2: MNHEY, SVGAGI. V lost 2 bases to trimming and J lost 6 bases; unmatched junction nucleotides: 7. The CDR3 sequence: CASSYPTGGGSEQYF. The CDR3 DNA sequence: TGTGCCAGCAGTTACCCGACAGGGGGCGGTTCCGAGCAGTACTTC.

The V and J genes are TRBV7-9 and TRBJ2-7; D is unresolved. The CDR3 runs to 11 residues. The germline V gene has CDR1 SEHNR and CDR2 FQNEAQ (reference sequence). V was shortened by 2 bases and J by 3 bases, with 2 bases between the two germline ends. CDR3 DNA sequence: TGTGCCAGCAGCTTAAACTACGAGCAGTACTTC. Encoded protein: CASSLNYEQYF.

This chain links TRBV7-3 with TRBJ1-5, with D perhaps TRBD1 (5 bases). Trimming left V 0 bases short and J 5 bases short, with 5 bases between. This CDR3 contains 13 residues. The germline V gene encodes CDR1 SGHTA and CDR2 FQGTGA. CDR3 sequence: CASSLTGDQPQHF. DNA of the CDR3: TGTGCCAGCAGCTTAACGGGGGATCAGCCCCAGCATTTT. The full variable domain, rest sourced from reference TRBV7-3 and TRBJ1-5, is GAGVSQTPSNKVTEKGKYVELRCDPISGHTALYWYRQSLGQGPEFLIYFQGTGAADDSGLPNDRFFAVRPEGSVSTLKIQRTERGDSAVYLCASSLTGDQPQHFGDGTRLSIL.

The chain uses TRBV11-1 and TRBJ1-3; perhaps TRBD1 as D (6 bases). CDR1 SGHAT and CDR2 FQDESV come from the germline V gene (reference sequence). The CDR3 runs to 14 residues. V was trimmed by 5 bases and J by 3 bases, leaving 11 bases between them. The CDR3 region has the DNA TGTGCCAGCAGCCAGACAGGAGGTGGAAACACCATATATTTT. Protein sequence: CASSQTGGGNTIYF.

This clone was detected only once. The chain employs TRBV9 and TRBJ2-7, with D perhaps TRBD2 (6 bases). This CDR3 is 15 amino acids long. Germline V gene lookup returns CDR1 SGDLS and CDR2 YYNGEE. The V end lost 2 bases, the J end lost 7 bases, and 19 bases lay between the germline ends. This CDR3 is CASSVGEWPGREQYF. As DNA, the CDR3 is TGTGCCAGCAGCGTGGGGGAGTGGCCGGGGAGGGAGCAGTACTTC. The full variable domain, its missing parts supplied by reference TRBV9 and TRBJ2-7, is DSGVTQTPKHLITATGQRVTLRCSPRSGDLSVYWYQQSLDQGLQFLIQYYNGEERAKGNILERFSAQQFPDLHSELNLSSLELGDSALYFCASSVGEWPGREQYFGPGTRLTVT.

The rearrangement links TRBV27 to TRBJ2-3; the match to TRBD2 covers 11 bases. The CDR3 covers 16 residues. Germline loops: CDR1 MNHEY, CDR2 SMNVEV (reference sequence). Losses at the gene ends were 6 bases for V and 1 base for J; bases not matched to a gene: 6. The DNA of the CDR3 is TGTGCCAGCAGCTATTTTAGCGGGGGGGGCACAGATACGCAGTATTTT. Translated: CASSYFSGGGTDTQYF.

The rearrangement joins TRBV9 to TRBJ1-2, with 7 bases lining up with TRBD1. The CDR3 contains 14 residues. Germline assignment: CDR1 SGDLS and CDR2 YYNGEE. Losses at the gene ends were 4 bases for V and 7 bases for J; bases not matched to a gene: 10. This CDR3 is CASSIRGRGSGYTF. CDR3 bases: TGTGCCAGCAGCATTAGGGGGCGCGGTTCTGGCTACACCTTC.

This clone was picked up one time. The chain recombines TRBV4-2 with TRBJ2-1; D perhaps matches TRBD2 (5 bases). V lost 4 bases and J lost 3, with 7 bases in between. This CDR3 is built from 13 residues. Germline V lookup: CDR1 LGHNA, CDR2 YNFKEQ. CDR3 DNA sequence: TGTGCCAGCAGCCCCGGGGACTACAATGAGCAGTTCTTC. Translating gives CASSPGDYNEQFF.

The chain joins TRBV28 to TRBJ2-7; D may correspond to TRBD1 or TRBD2 (5 bases each). The CDR3 is 13 residues long. The V end was cut by 3 bases, the J end by 2 bases, with 8 bases between. CDR1 MDHEN and CDR2 SYDVKM come from the germline V gene. The CDR3 DNA follows: TGTGCCAGCAGTTTTATGGGGGCCTACGAGCAGTACTTC. This gives the protein CASSFMGAYEQYF.

The genes are TRBV10-3 and TRBJ2-1; 9 positions match TRBD2. CDR3 length: 15 residues. Germline V lookup: CDR1 ENHRY, CDR2 SYGVKD. The junction had 0 bases not matched to a gene; V was cut back by 0 bases and J by 3 bases. The chain's CDR3 is CAISESLAGYNEQFF. The CDR3 DNA sequence: TGTGCCATCAGTGAGTCACTAGCGGGCTACAATGAGCAGTTCTTC.

This clone was seen once. The chain couples TRBV7-2 to TRBJ2-1, with 14 bases matching TRBD2. This CDR3 spans 16 amino acids. Germline V gene sequence: CDR1 SGHTA, CDR2 FQGNSA. V dropped 5 bases and J dropped 7; count of bases not matched to a gene: 7. CDR3 sequence reads: CASSQTSGGAWNEQFF. The CDR3 bases are TGTGCCAGCAGCCAGACTAGCGGGGGGGCTTGGAATGAGCAGTTCTTC.

The chain employs TRBV27 and TRBJ2-7; tentative D call: TRBD1 (5 bases). Trimming took off 3 bases at V and 4 bases at J, with 16 bases between the two ends. The V gene's germline CDR1 is MNHEY and CDR2 SMNVEV (reference sequence). This CDR3 is 15 amino acids long. The CDR3, as DNA: TGTGCCAGCAGTTTGGGGCTCGGGCTCCATTACGAGCAGTACTTC. Translated, it gives CASSLGLGLHYEQYF.

V is TRBV5-6 and J is TRBJ2-7; D not resolved. V lost 2 bases to trimming and J lost 3 bases, with 12 bases between them. This CDR3 is 14 amino acids long. Germline values: CDR1 SGHDT, CDR2 YYEEEE. CDR3: CASSFSGSGYEQYF. CDR3 coding DNA: TGTGCCAGCAGCTTTAGTGGATCCGGCTACGAGCAGTACTTC.

The chain recombines TRBV4-2 with TRBJ1-2, with D uncertain. CDR3 size: 10 residues. Trimming stripped 8 bases from V and 8 bases from J, with 9 bases between. Germline V gives CDR1 LGHNA, CDR2 YNFKEQ. The CDR3 DNA reads as TGTGCCAGCTCTCTAGACGGCTACACCTTC. Encoded protein: CASSLDGYTF.

Only one count was recorded for this clone. The chain couples TRBV5-1 to TRBJ2-3, with 7 bases lining up with TRBD1. V dropped 4 bases and J dropped 4; count of bases not matched to a gene: 3. In germline, CDR1 is SGHRS, CDR2 YFSETQ. The CDR3 is 13 residues long. The CDR3 coding sequence is TGCGCCAGCAGCCAAGGGGGCGCAGATACGCAGTATTTT. Encoded protein: CASSQGGADTQYF.

The V and J genes are TRBV6-5 and TRBJ1-1; D unresolved. The germline V gene encodes CDR1 MNHEY and CDR2 SVGAGI. V dropped 7 bases and J dropped 12 bases, with 21 bases sitting between them. This CDR3 spans 13 amino acids. The CDR3 coding sequence is TGTGCCAGCACCGAAGGGCGGCGAACGAGGACTTTCTTT. It translates to CASTEGRRTRTFF.

The chain employs TRBV7-9 and TRBJ2-7; 15 positions agree with TRBD2. Germline V gene data show CDR1 as SEHNR and CDR2 as FQNEAQ (reference sequence). The junction had 6 bases not matched to a gene; V was cut back by 5 bases and J by 4 bases. This CDR3 has 16 amino acids. The CDR3 here is CASSLGLAGGVYEQYF. DNA for the CDR3: TGTGCCAGCAGCCTGGGACTAGCGGGGGGAGTATACGAGCAGTACTTC.

Here the CDR3 DNA reads TGTGCCAGCAAGCTCCTAGCGGGGCAAACCTACGAGCAGTACTTC. This translates into CASKLLAGQTYEQYF. V is TRBV6-5 and J is TRBJ2-7, with 9 bases aligning to TRBD2. Germline trimming cut 7 bases from V and 2 bases from J; bases unmatched to any gene: 9. The CDR3 loop spans 15 amino acids. The V gene's germline CDR1 is MNHEY and CDR2 SVGAGI.

This chain uses TRBV27 with TRBJ2-5; TRBD1 matches 8 bases. The germline gives CDR1 MNHEY, CDR2 SMNVEV (reference sequence). V was clipped by 3 bases and J by 5 bases; unmatched bases: 11. The CDR3 length is 16 residues. CDR3 residues: CASSFLGTGRKETQYF. CDR3 coding DNA: TGTGCCAGCAGTTTTCTAGGGACAGGCCGCAAGGAGACCCAGTACTTC.

The chain is built from TRBV29-1 and TRBJ2-7, with 12 bases lining up with TRBD2. The junction had 2 bases not matched to a gene; V was cut back by 0 bases and J by 5 bases. Germline values: CDR1 SQVTM, CDR2 ANQGSEA. There are 14 residues in the CDR3. CDR3 sequence: CSVEDRLAGDEQYF. The CDR3 nucleotides read TGCAGCGTTGAAGATCGACTAGCGGGAGACGAGCAGTACTTC.

This rearrangement joins TRBV9 to TRBJ1-4; D is unclear. This CDR3 has 13 residues. V was cut by 2 bases and J by 6 bases, with 8 bases left in between. CDR1 SGDLS and CDR2 YYNGEE come from the germline V gene. The CDR3 spells CASSVDGDEKLFF. CDR3 coding DNA: TGTGCCAGCAGCGTGGACGGGGATGAAAAACTGTTTTTT.

The chain has TRBV5-1 and TRBJ2-7; 7 bases are shared with TRBD1. CDR1 and CDR2 (germline): SGHRS, YFSETQ. CDR3 length: 14 residues. The junction had 3 bases not matched to a gene; V was cut back by 0 bases and J by 3 bases. In DNA form, the CDR3 reads TGCGCCAGCAGCTTGGGACAGGGTGGCTACGAGCAGTACTTC. Amino acids: CASSLGQGGYEQYF.

V is TRBV19 and J is TRBJ2-5, with TRBD1 identical over 8 bases. J gave up 5 bases and V 4 bases, and 12 bases lay outside the gene matches. The CDR3 contains 16 residues. CDR1 is LNHDA and CDR2 is SQIVND in the germline V gene (reference sequence). Here the CDR3 reads CASSKTGTGLEETQYF. The CDR3 coding sequence is TGTGCCAGTAGTAAAACCGGGACAGGTCTTGAGGAGACCCAGTACTTC.

This chain connects TRBV4-1 to TRBJ1-1; no definite D call. Germline lookup yields CDR1 MGHRA and CDR2 YSYEKL. CDR3 length: 13 residues. V was clipped by 5 bases and J by 4 bases, with 11 bases between them. CDR3 amino acids: CASSDHAATEAFF. Here the CDR3 DNA reads TGCGCCAGCAGCGATCACGCAGCCACTGAAGCTTTCTTT.

The CDR3 region has the DNA TGTGCCAGTTCCGGGATAGCGGGAGGCAATGAGCAGTTCTTC. Its translation is CASSGIAGGNEQFF. The rearrangement uses TRBV7-2 and TRBJ2-1; 10 nucleotides match TRBD2. CDR1 and CDR2 (germline): SGHTA, FQGNSA. The CDR3 sequence is 14 residues long. With 9 bases clipped from V and 6 bases from J, the junction kept 8 bases outside the gene matches. The whole variable domain, remainder taken from reference TRBV7-2 and TRBJ2-1, is GAGVSQSPSNKVTEKGKDVELRCDPISGHTALYWYRQSLGQGLEFLIYFQGNSAPDKSGLPSDRFSAERTGGSVSTLTIQRTQQEDSAVYLCASSGIAGGNEQFFGPGTRLTVL.

This sequence joins TRBV4-1 and TRBJ2-1; TRBD1 aligns across 9 bases. The CDR3 is 14 amino acids. Germline V CDR1 and CDR2: MGHRA, YSYEKL. J was trimmed by 7 bases and V by 3 bases; bases with no gene match: 4. The CDR3 protein is CASSHTGGANEQFF. The CDR3 DNA follows: TGCGCCAGCAGCCACACAGGGGGCGCGAATGAGCAGTTCTTC.

The chain uses TRBV9 and TRBJ2-1; 7 nucleotides match TRBD2. The germline V gene encodes CDR1 SGDLS and CDR2 YYNGEE. J was trimmed by 4 bases and V by 4 bases; bases with no gene match: 8. CDR3 length: 15 residues. This CDR3 reads CASSLPSGPYNEQFF. In DNA form, the CDR3 reads TGTGCCAGCAGCCTCCCTAGCGGACCTTACAATGAGCAGTTCTTC.

The rearrangement links TRBV19 to TRBJ2-1; 15 positions match TRBD2. Germline-derived CDR1 and CDR2 are LNHDA and SQIVND (reference sequence). V gave up 2 bases and J gave up 6 bases; unmatched junction bases: 5. The CDR3 runs to 17 residues. In DNA form, the CDR3 reads TGTGCCAGTAGTATATGGGGACTAGCGGGAGGCCCCAATGAGCAGTTCTTC. Translating gives CASSIWGLAGGPNEQFF.

The gene calls are TRBV7-2 and TRBJ1-5; TRBD1 matches at 10 bases. The V gene end was trimmed by 2 bases and the J gene end by 4 bases; junction bases not matched to a gene: 8. Germline-derived CDR1 and CDR2 are SGHTA and FQGNSA. The CDR3 has 17 amino acids. DNA for the CDR3: TGTGCCAGCAGCTTAATTGGACAGGGGGTGACAAATCAGCCCCAGCATTTT. This translates into CASSLIGQGVTNQPQHF.

V usage is TRBV10-1 and J usage is TRBJ2-5; perhaps D is TRBD1 or TRBD2 (5 bases each). The V gene's germline CDR1 is WNHNN and CDR2 SYGVQD (reference sequence). The V end lost 9 bases, the J end lost 1 base, and 18 bases lay between the germline ends. The CDR3 spans 15 residues. The CDR3 protein is CASPRGPFGQETQYF. In DNA form, the CDR3 reads TGCGCCAGTCCCCGGGGCCCCTTTGGCCAAGAGACCCAGTACTTC.